Following are 7 T cell receptor beta chains from one sample sequenced in a study of early T cells in non-severe SARS-CoV-2 infection. TCRdb reprocessed the 5' RACE reads with MiXCR, giving one entry per CDR3 protein. The repertoire has around 84,000 distinct CDR3 sequences, around an eighth of them found once; the top ten carry more than 6.5%. Sequenced sample: whole blood. Receptor source: an adult who was a healthcare worker with PCR-confirmed SARS-CoV-2 infection or an uninfected control (not recorded which).

This clonotype showed up many times. The chain uses TRBV7-6 and TRBJ2-1; no definite D call. Trimming shortened V by 5 bases and J by 7 bases, and 12 bases separated the two germline ends. The CDR3 runs to 13 residues. Germline loops: CDR1 SGHVS, CDR2 FNYEAQ. This CDR3 is CASSGTSTNEQFF. In DNA form, the CDR3 reads TGTGCCAGCAGCGGCACTTCTACGAATGAGCAGTTCTTC.

This clonotype was observed a handful of times. V and J are TRBV29-1 and TRBJ2-7; no definite D call. V was clipped by 0 bases and J by 2 bases, with 14 bases between them. CDR3 length: 15 residues. The germline V gene has CDR1 SQVTM and CDR2 ANQGSEA. The CDR3 spells CSVEDRVGTTYEQYF. CDR3 in DNA: TGCAGCGTTGAAGATCGGGTGGGAACGACCTACGAGCAGTACTTC.

This clonotype came up a few times. The V and J genes are TRBV28 and TRBJ2-7, with TRBD2 matching over 7 bases. Germline assignment: CDR1 MDHEN and CDR2 SYDVKM. The length of the CDR3 is 16 residues. The V and J ends lost 7 bases and 2 bases, in that order; junction bases with no gene match: 14. This CDR3 is CASTALGREGTYEQYF. CDR3 nucleotide sequence: TGTGCCAGCACCGCTCTAGGCAGGGAGGGTACCTACGAGCAGTACTTC.

This clonotype showed up just a few times. This chain joins TRBV11-3 and TRBJ2-7; 7 bases agree with TRBD2. The CDR3 consists of 18 residues. Germline CDR1 and CDR2: SGHNT and YENEEA. The V segment lost 5 bases and the J segment 7 bases; nucleotides outside the gene matches: 23. The CDR3 sequence is CASSPFLTRLAGEGEQYF. CDR3 DNA sequence: TGTGCCAGCAGCCCCTTTTTGACCCGACTAGCCGGGGAGGGGGAGCAGTACTTC.

This clonotype was detected a few times. J is TRBJ2-7 and V is TRBV12-3 or TRBV12-4, with 7 bases matching TRBD1. The CDR3 is 15 residues long. The ends lost 6 bases at V and 1 base at J; junction bases unmatched: 9. The CDR3: CASSPGQVVSYEQYF. The CDR3 DNA reads TGTGCCAGCAGCCCAGGACAGGTTGTTTCCTACGAGCAGTACTTC.

V gene TRBV7-8 combines with J gene TRBJ2-7; perhaps TRBD2 as D (6 bases). From germline, CDR1 is SGHVS and CDR2 FQNEAQ. This CDR3 has 15 residues. Trimming removed 3 bases from V and 5 bases from J, with 17 bases in between. CDR3 DNA sequence: TGTGCCAGCAGCTTGGTCGGCGGGAAGGGGCACGAGCAGTACTTC. As protein: CASSLVGGKGHEQYF.

The sample holds a few counts of this clonotype. V usage is TRBV20-1 and J usage is TRBJ2-1, with D possibly being TRBD2 (6 bases). CDR3 length equals 12 residues. V lost 2 bases and J lost 6, with 8 bases in between. Per germline, CDR1 DFQATT and CDR2 SNEGSKA (reference sequence). CDR3 sequence (DNA): TGCAGTGCTAGAAATAGCGGCAATGAGCAGTTCTTC. Encoded protein: CSARNSGNEQFF.